These T cell receptor beta chains were read from a single sample in a study of blood T cell repertoires in COVID-19. Libraries were prepared by immunoSEQ multiplex PCR; TCRdb keeps only in-frame clonotypes and omits some of them. The sample carries 300,000 to 400,000 clones, 88% recorded once. Sequencing input: PBMCs or T cells enriched from blood (not recorded which). These receptors originate from a woman in her twenties or thirties with acute COVID-19. Both conserved end residues are part of each CDR3. D genes are given only for firm matches. Only some rows state a clone size, as once, few, many or a class for expanded clones.

TRBJ2-7 - TRBV5-4 TRBD2 17 TGTGCCAGCAGCTTAATTGGGTCCAGCGGGGGCTCCTACGAGCAGTACTTC CASSLIGSSGGSYEQYF
TRBJ2-1 few TRBV18 - 14 TGTGCCAGCTCACCCGAACCGGCCTACAATGAGCAGTTCTTC CASSPEPAYNEQFF
TRBJ2-7 - TRBV27 - 16 TGTGCCAGCAGTAGTCTATTTGGGGGCAAACCCTACGAGCAGTACTTC CASSSLFGGKPYEQYF
TRBJ2-1 - TRBV9 - 14 TGTGCCAGCAGCCGGGCTAGCCTCTACAATGAGCAGTTCTTC CASSRASLYNEQFF
TRBJ1-5 - TRBV7-2 - 13 TGTGCCAGCAGCTTGACAGGCAATCCGCCCCAGCATTTT CASSLTGNPPQHF
TRBJ1-1 - TRBV24-1 - 17 TGTGCCACCAGTGATTTGAAGTTATTTTTGGAGGTCAGCAAAGCTTTCTTT CATSDLKLFLEVSKAFF
TRBJ1-2 - TRBV5-8 TRBD1 13 TGTGCCAGCGCGAACAGGGGGCTCAGGGGCTACACCTTC CASANRGLRGYTF
TRBJ2-3 few TRBV4-1 - 17 TGCGCCAGCAGCCAAACCCCGACAGGTATCGGCACAGATACGCAGTATTTT CASSQTPTGIGTDTQYF
TRBJ1-5 - TRBV27 - 17 TGTGCCAGCAGTTTAAGTTATTGGGGGGAGGCGGGTCAGCCCCAGCATTTT CASSLSYWGEAGQPQHF
TRBJ2-1 - TRBV5-1 TRBD2 18 TGCGCCAGCAGCTTGTTGGGACTAGCGGGGGGGCCGAGCAATGAGCAGTTCTTC CASSLLGLAGGPSNEQFF
TRBJ2-7 - TRBV4-3 - 13 TGCGCCAGCAGCATGGACTGGGTCTCCGAGCAGTACTTC CASSMDWVSEQYF
TRBJ1-2 - TRBV7-8 TRBD1 14 TGTGCCAGCAGCCCGGGACAGGGGGGGTATGGCTACACCTTC CASSPGQGGYGYTF
TRBJ2-7 - TRBV18 - 13 TGTGCCAGCTCACTAACAGGGCTACACGAGCAGTACTTC CASSLTGLHEQYF
TRBJ1-2 - TRBV5-1 - 13 TGCGCCAGCAGCTTGGCGGTTAACTATGGCTACACCTTC CASSLAVNYGYTF
TRBJ2-5 - TRBV30 TRBD1 15 TGTGCCTGGAGTCGAATGCAGGGGGCGAGGGAGACCCAGTACTTC CAWSRMQGARETQYF
TRBJ1-2 - TRBV24-1 TRBD1 15 TGTGCCACCAGTGACCCCCGGGACAGGGGCAGAGGCTACACCTTC CATSDPRDRGRGYTF
TRBJ2-3 - TRBV6-1 - 15 TGTGCCAGCAGTGACAGGGGGGATAGCACAGATACGCAGTATTTT CASSDRGDSTDTQYF
TRBJ1-4 - TRBV3-1/TRBV3-2 TRBD1 18 TGTGCCAGCAGCTCGGACAGGTCCCTTGGTGCAACTAATGAAAAACTGTTTTTT CASSSDRSLGATNEKLFF
TRBJ1-4 few TRBV3-1/TRBV3-2 - 14 TGTGCCAGCAGCCAAGAAACAGGGCATGAAAAACTGTTTTTT CASSQETGHEKLFF
TRBJ2-7 - TRBV6-5 - 14 TGTGCCAGCAGTCAGTTGACAGGGAGGTACGAGCAGTACTTC CASSQLTGRYEQYF
TRBJ2-3 - TRBV7-2 - 16 TGTGCCAGCAGCTTGGAGAGGGTGTTGGGAACAGATACGCAGTATTTT CASSLERVLGTDTQYF
TRBJ1-1 - TRBV5-5 - 15 TGTGCCAGCAGCTTGGACGGGTGGGGGCTGGCTGAAGCTTTCTTT CASSLDGWGLAEAFF
TRBJ1-5 - TRBV18 TRBD1 14 TGTGCCAGCTCACTAATGGGACAGAATCAGCCCCAGCATTTT CASSLMGQNQPQHF
TRBJ1-2 - TRBV4-3 TRBD1 15 TGCGCCAGCAGCCCCAGAGGACAGGGGCTTAACGGCTACACCTTC CASSPRGQGLNGYTF
TRBJ1-4 - TRBV18 TRBD1 16 TGTGCCAGCTCACAGGATTCGACAGGGAGGAATGAAAAACTGTTTTTT CASSQDSTGRNEKLFF
TRBJ1-3 - TRBV6-1 - 16 TGTGCCAGCAGTGAAGCTGTTTCTTTTCCTGGAAACACCATATATTTT CASSEAVSFPGNTIYF
TRBJ2-3 - TRBV7-6 TRBD2 19 TGTGCCAGCAGCTTAACGAGCGGGACTAGCGGGGGGGCATCAGATACGCAGTATTTT CASSLTSGTSGGASDTQYF
TRBJ1-1 - TRBV7-9 - 14 TGTGCCAGCAGCTTAGAACAGAGGAACACTGAAGCTTTCTTT CASSLEQRNTEAFF
TRBJ1-2 few TRBV5-1 TRBD1 14 TGCGCCAGCAGCTTGGGAGACAGGGCCTATGGCTACACCTTC CASSLGDRAYGYTF
TRBJ1-5 - TRBV18 - 12 TGTGCCAGCTCATCCGTCAATCAGCCCCAGCATTTT CASSSVNQPQHF
TRBJ2-3 - TRBV5-5 TRBD2 17 TGTGCCAGCAGCTTGGCTTCTAGCGGGGGGGCGGCAGATACGCAGTATTTT CASSLASSGGAADTQYF
TRBJ2-7 once TRBV25-1 - 13 TGTGCCAGCAGTCAGGGTAGCTCCTACGAGCAGTACTTC CASSQGSSYEQYF
TRBJ2-3 - TRBV5-6 - 12 TGTGCCAGCACGGGTAGCACAGATACGCAGTATTTT CASTGSTDTQYF
TRBJ2-7 - TRBV7-9 - 13 TGTGCCAGCAGCCCGGGGACTCCCCACGAGCAGTACTTC CASSPGTPHEQYF
TRBJ2-1 - TRBV7-2 - 15 TGTGCCAGCAGCTTATTGACTAGTAAGGGCAATGAGCAGTTCTTC CASSLLTSKGNEQFF
TRBJ2-7 - TRBV14 TRBD1 15 TGTGCCAGCAGCCAGTCGGGACAGGGGACCTACGAGCAGTACTTC CASSQSGQGTYEQYF
TRBJ1-2 - TRBV7-2 - 13 TGTGCCAGCAGCCCCCCAGGGTACTATGGCTACACCTTC CASSPPGYYGYTF
TRBJ2-3 - TRBV19 TRBD2 14 TGTGCCAGTAATTCCGGGGGGGGCTCAGATACGCAGTATTTT CASNSGGGSDTQYF
TRBJ2-1 - TRBV5-1 TRBD2 16 TGCGCCAGCAGCTTGGCCGGCGGGGGGCGTCCCAATGAGCAGTTCTTC CASSLAGGGRPNEQFF
TRBJ2-1 - TRBV13 - 16 TGTGCCAGCAGCTTGCTGCAGGGAATGCTCTCGAGTGAGCAGTTCTTC CASSLLQGMLSSEQFF
TRBJ1-4 - TRBV6-5 - 14 TGTGCCAGTGCACCCCGACAAAGTCCTGAAAAACTGTTTTTT CASAPRQSPEKLFF
TRBJ2-1 - TRBV18 - 15 TGTGCCAGCTCTCCTGACAGGTTGGCCTACAATGAGCAGTTCTTC CASSPDRLAYNEQFF
TRBJ2-5 - TRBV3-1/TRBV3-2 TRBD2 14 TGTGCCAGCAGCGTCCAGCGGGGGGCCTCCCCCCAGTACTTC CASSVQRGASPQYF
TRBJ1-1 once TRBV2 - 13 TGTGCCAGCAGTGAACAGGGAATCACTGAAGCTTTCTTT CASSEQGITEAFF
TRBJ2-1 once TRBV7-9 TRBD2 16 TGTGCCAGCAGCTTGGGGACTAGCGGGGGGTACAATGAGCAGTTCTTC CASSLGTSGGYNEQFF
TRBJ1-2 - TRBV6-5 - 13 TGTGCCAGCAGTTATCGCAGGTCGCAGGGCTACACCTTC CASSYRRSQGYTF
TRBJ1-4 - TRBV5-1 - 13 TGCGCCAGCAGCTCGGCCGGGGGGGAAAAACTGTTTTTT CASSSAGGEKLFF
TRBJ2-2 - TRBV7-9 TRBD2 15 TGTGCCAGCAGCCTAGCGGGGGGAAGGACCGGGGAGCTGTTTTTT CASSLAGGRTGELFF
TRBJ1-5 - TRBV12-3/TRBV12-4 - 12 TGTGCCAGCAGTCAGGAGGAACAGCCCCAGCATTTT CASSQEEQPQHF
TRBJ1-6 - TRBV18 TRBD1 17 TGTGCCAGCTCACCTGATCGGGACAGATTTTATAATTCACCCCTCCACTTT CASSPDRDRFYNSPLHF
TRBJ1-1 - TRBV27 - 13 TGTGCCAGCAGTTTGACTCGGGGGACTGAAGCTTTCTTT CASSLTRGTEAFF
TRBJ1-3 - TRBV13 - 14 TGTGCCAGCAGCGGCGGGGGATCTGGAAACACCATATATTTT CASSGGGSGNTIYF
TRBJ1-1 - TRBV7-9 TRBD1 13 TGTGCCAGCAGCGCCACAGGGGGGGGTGAAGCTTTCTTT CASSATGGGEAFF
TRBJ2-7 - TRBV5-1 - 14 TGCGCCAGCAGCATGACAGCCCAAACCTACGAGCAGTACTTC CASSMTAQTYEQYF
TRBJ1-5 - TRBV28 TRBD1 14 TGTGCCAGCAGTGCCTGGACAGGGCATCAGCCCCAGCATTTT CASSAWTGHQPQHF
TRBJ2-7 - TRBV19 TRBD1 13 TGTGCCAGTAGTATGACAGGGCCCTACGAGCAGTACTTC CASSMTGPYEQYF
TRBJ2-1 - TRBV6-4 TRBD2 15 TGTGCCAGCAGTCCGGGAGCGGGGGATTACAATGAGCAGTTCTTC CASSPGAGDYNEQFF
TRBJ1-4 - TRBV4-1 - 17 TGCGCCAGCAGCCTACGCGAGCTACAGGGACCTAATGAAAAACTGTTTTTT CASSLRELQGPNEKLFF
TRBJ2-7 - TRBV28 - 12 TGTGCCAGCAGCCCGGTGAGGCGCGAGCAGTACTTC CASSPVRREQYF
TRBJ2-1 - TRBV6-5 - 13 TGTGCCAGCAGTTACGGCCGTCGCAATGAGCAGTTCTTC CASSYGRRNEQFF